The subject of this entry is one T cell receptor beta chain. The V gene lost 6 bases and the J gene lost 3 bases, with 23 bases spanning the gap. Germline loops: CDR1 MGHDK, CDR2 SYGVNS. The CDR3 is made up of 17 amino acids. Profiling relied on immunoSEQ multiplex PCR, and the TCRdb table lists in-frame clones only, not all of them. The table lists tens of thousands of clones, 95% to 98% of them singletons. These data come from a study of technical replicates of blood from several donors. The sample consisted of T cells isolated from PBMCs. The rearrangement uses TRBV25-1 and TRBJ1-1; D is possibly TRBD1 (6 bases). The origin of this receptor is a human donor in good health. The CDR3 is CASSERSFGGADTEAFF. In DNA form, the CDR3 reads TGTGCCAGCAGCGAAAGATCCTTCGGGGGGGCGGACACTGAAGCTTTCTTT.